This T cell receptor beta chain came from a study of cytomegalovirus exposure and HLA in healthy donors. The CDR3 length is 14 residues. Germline-derived CDR1 and CDR2 are SQVTM and ANQGSEA. Trimming removed 2 bases at V and 6 bases at J, with 14 bases between. PCR employed 60 Vbeta and 13 Jbeta primers. The data were produced by immunoSEQ multiplex PCR, yet TCRdb's version contains in-frame clones alone and is incomplete. The table shows 200,000 to 250,000 clones, with approximately 80% occurring only once. The source of this sequence is a man aged 30 to 39 in good health and CMV-seronegative. This chain connects TRBV29-1 to TRBJ1-3; D is ambiguous. The specimen sequenced was PBMCs. The CDR3 region has the DNA TGCAGCGTTGAAATTAGCGGGCAATCAAACACCATATATTTT. It is translated as CSVEISGQSNTIYF.